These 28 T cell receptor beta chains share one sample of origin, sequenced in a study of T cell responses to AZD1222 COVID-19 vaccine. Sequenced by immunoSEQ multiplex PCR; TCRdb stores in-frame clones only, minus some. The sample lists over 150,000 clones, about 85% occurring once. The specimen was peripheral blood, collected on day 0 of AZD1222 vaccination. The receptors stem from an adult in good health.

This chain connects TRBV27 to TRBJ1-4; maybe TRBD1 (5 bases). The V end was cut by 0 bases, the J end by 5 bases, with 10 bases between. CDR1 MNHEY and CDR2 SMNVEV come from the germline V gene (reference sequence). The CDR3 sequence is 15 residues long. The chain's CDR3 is CASSLSGGINEKLFF. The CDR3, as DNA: TGTGCCAGCAGTTTATCTGGGGGGATCAATGAAAAACTGTTTTTT.

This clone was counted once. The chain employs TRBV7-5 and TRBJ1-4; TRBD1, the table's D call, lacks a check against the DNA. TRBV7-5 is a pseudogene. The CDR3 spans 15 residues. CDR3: CVRSRRTGSLEKLFF. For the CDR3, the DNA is TGTGTCAGAAGCCGACGAACAGGGTCCCTTGAAAAACTGTTTTTT.

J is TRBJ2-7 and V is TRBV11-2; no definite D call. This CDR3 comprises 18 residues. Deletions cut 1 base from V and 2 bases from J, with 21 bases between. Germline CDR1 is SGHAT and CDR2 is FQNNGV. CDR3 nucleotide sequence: TGTGCCAGCAGCTTAGCTTCCCCCCTGCGAGGTAGTCCCTACGAGCAGTACTTC. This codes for CASSLASPLRGSPYEQYF.

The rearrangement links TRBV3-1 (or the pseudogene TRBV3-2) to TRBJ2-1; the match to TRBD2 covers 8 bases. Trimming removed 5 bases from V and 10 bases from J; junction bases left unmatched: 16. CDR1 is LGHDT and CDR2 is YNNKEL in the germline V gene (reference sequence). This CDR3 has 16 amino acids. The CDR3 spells CASSIRLAGLGVEQFF. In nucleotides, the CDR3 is TGTGCCAGCAGCATCCGGCTAGCGGGTTTGGGGGTGGAGCAGTTCTTC.

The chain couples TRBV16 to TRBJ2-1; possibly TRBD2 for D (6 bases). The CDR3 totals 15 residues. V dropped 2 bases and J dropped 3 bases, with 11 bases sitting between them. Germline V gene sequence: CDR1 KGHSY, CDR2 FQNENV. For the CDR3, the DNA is TGTGCCAGCAGCCAAGGGGGAGGAGGCTACAATGAGCAGTTCTTC. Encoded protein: CASSQGGGGYNEQFF.

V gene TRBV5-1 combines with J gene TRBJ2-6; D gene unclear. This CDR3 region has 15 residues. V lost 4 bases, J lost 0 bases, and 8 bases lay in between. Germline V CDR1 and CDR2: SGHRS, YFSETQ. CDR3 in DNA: TGCGCCAGCAGCCCACAGAGCTCTGGGGCCAACGTCCTGACTTTC. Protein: CASSPQSSGANVLTF. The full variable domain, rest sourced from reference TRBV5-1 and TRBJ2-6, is KAGVTQTPRYLIKTRGQQVTLSCSPISGHRSVSWYQQTPGQGLQFLFEYFSETQRNKGNFPGRFSGRQFSNSRSEMNVSTLELGDSALYLCASSPQSSGANVLTFGAGSRLTVL.

Here the CDR3 reads CASSMGQTSATNEKLFF. The CDR3 region has the DNA TGTGCCAGTAGTATGGGACAGACATCCGCAACTAATGAAAAACTGTTTTTT. This chain links TRBV19 with TRBJ1-4; TRBD1 matches 7 bases. With V trimmed by 3 bases and J by 0 bases, 7 bases remained unmatched. CDR1 is LNHDA and CDR2 is SQIVND in the germline V gene (reference sequence). The CDR3 runs 17 residues.

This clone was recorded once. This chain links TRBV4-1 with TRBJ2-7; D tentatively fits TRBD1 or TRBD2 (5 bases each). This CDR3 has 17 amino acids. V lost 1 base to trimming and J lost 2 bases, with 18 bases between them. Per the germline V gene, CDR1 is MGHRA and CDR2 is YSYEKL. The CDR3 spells CASSQVLPPQGAYEQYF. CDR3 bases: TGCGCCAGCAGCCAAGTCCTCCCCCCCCAGGGAGCCTACGAGCAGTACTTC.

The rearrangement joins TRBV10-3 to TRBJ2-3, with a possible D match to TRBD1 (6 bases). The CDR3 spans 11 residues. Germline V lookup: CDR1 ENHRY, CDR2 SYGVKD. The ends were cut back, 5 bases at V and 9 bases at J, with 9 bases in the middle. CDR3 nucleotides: TGTGCCATCAGTCAGACAGGCACGCAGTATTTT. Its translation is CAISQTGTQYF.

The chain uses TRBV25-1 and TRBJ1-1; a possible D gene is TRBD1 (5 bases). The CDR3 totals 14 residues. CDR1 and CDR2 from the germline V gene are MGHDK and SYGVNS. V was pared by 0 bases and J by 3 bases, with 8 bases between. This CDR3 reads CASSEYKGHTEAFF. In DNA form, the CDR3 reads TGTGCCAGCAGTGAATATAAGGGACACACTGAAGCTTTCTTT.

The CDR3 coding sequence is TGTGCCAGCAGAAACGGAGGACAGGGGTTAAATGAGCAGTACTTC. This encodes CASRNGGQGLNEQYF. The V and J genes are TRBV27 and TRBJ2-7, with 9 nucleotides matching TRBD1. Looked up from germline, CDR1 is MNHEY and CDR2 is SMNVEV (reference sequence). The CDR3 extends over 15 amino acids. Trimming removed 6 bases from V and 7 bases from J; junction bases left unmatched: 13.

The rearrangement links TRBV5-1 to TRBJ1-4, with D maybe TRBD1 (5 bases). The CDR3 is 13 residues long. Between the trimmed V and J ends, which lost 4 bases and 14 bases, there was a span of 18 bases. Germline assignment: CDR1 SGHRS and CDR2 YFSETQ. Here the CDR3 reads CASSPESGDRLFF. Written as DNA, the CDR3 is TGCGCCAGCAGCCCCGAATCGGGGGATCGGCTGTTTTTT.

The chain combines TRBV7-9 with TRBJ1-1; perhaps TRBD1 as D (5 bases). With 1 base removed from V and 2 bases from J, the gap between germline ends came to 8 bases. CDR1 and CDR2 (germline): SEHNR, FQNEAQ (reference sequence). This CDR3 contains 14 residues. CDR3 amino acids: CASSLEGTNTEAFF. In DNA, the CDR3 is TGTGCCAGCAGCTTAGAGGGGACCAACACTGAAGCTTTCTTT.

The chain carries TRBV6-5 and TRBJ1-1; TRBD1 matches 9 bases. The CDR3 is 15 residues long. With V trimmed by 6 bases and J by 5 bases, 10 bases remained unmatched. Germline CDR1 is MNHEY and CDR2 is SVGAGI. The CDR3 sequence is CASRVPGQGITEAFF. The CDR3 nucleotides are TGTGCCAGCAGGGTTCCGGGACAGGGAATTACTGAAGCTTTCTTT.

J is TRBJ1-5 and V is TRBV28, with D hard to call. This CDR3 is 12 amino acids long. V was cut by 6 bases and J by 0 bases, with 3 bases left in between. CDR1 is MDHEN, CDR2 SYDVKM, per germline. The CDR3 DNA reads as TGTGCCAGCAGAAGTAGCAATCAGCCCCAGCATTTT. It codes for CASRSSNQPQHF.

The CDR3 is CASGNRVGTGAYEQYF. In DNA form, the CDR3 reads TGCGCCAGCGGTAATAGGGTCGGGACAGGGGCCTACGAGCAGTACTTC. The rearrangement joins TRBV5-1 to TRBJ2-7; TRBD1 agrees at 10 bases. This CDR3 contains 16 residues. The germline V gene has CDR1 SGHRS and CDR2 YFSETQ. The V and J ends lost 7 bases and 2 bases, in that order; junction bases with no gene match: 12.

The CDR3 DNA is TGTGCCAGCAGTTTGACCAGCACCCGGGGTGAAGCTTTCTTT. It is translated as CASSLTSTRGEAFF. V usage is TRBV27 and J usage is TRBJ1-1, with D unclear. Germline CDR1 and CDR2: MNHEY and SMNVEV (reference sequence). CDR3 length: 14 amino acids. Trimming pared 3 bases from V and 7 bases from J, leaving 15 bases between.

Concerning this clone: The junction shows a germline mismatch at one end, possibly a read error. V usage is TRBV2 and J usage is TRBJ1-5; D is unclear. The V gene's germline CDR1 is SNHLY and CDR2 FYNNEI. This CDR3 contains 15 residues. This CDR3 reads CASSVGGLSTQPQHF. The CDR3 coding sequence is TGTGCCAGCAGTGTCGGTGGGCTGAGCACTCAGCCCCAGCATTTT.

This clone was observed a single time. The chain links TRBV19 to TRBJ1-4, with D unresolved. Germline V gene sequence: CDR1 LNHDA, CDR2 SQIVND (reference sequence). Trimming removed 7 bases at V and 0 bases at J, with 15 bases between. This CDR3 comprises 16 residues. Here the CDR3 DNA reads TGTGCCAGTACTCCAGGTCGGAGCGCAACTAATGAAAAACTGTTTTTT. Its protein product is CASTPGRSATNEKLFF.

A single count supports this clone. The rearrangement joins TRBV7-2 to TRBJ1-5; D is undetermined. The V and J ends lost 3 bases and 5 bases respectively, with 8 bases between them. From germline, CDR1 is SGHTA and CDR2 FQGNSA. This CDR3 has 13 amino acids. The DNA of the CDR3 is TGTGCCAGCAGCTTGTCCAGTTATCAGCCCCAGCATTTT. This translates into CASSLSSYQPQHF.

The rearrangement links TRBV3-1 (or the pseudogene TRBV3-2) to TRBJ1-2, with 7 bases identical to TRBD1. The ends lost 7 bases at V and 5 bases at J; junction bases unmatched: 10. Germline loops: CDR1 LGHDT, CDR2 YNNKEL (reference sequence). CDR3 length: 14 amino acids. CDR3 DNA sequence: TGTGCCAGCACCATCGGGACAGCAGCGTATGGCTACACCTTC. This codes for CASTIGTAAYGYTF.

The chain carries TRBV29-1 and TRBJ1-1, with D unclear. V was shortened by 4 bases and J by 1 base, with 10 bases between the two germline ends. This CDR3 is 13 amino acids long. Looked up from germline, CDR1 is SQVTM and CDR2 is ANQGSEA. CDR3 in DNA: TGCAGCGTTGTCACCTTCACGAACACTGAAGCTTTCTTT. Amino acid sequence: CSVVTFTNTEAFF.

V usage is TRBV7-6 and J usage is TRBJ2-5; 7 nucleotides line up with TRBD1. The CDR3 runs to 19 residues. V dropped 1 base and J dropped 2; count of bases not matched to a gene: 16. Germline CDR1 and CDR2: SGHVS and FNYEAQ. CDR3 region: CASSLVQWDSETRQETQYF. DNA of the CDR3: TGTGCCAGCAGCTTAGTTCAGTGGGACAGTGAGACACGACAAGAGACCCAGTACTTC.

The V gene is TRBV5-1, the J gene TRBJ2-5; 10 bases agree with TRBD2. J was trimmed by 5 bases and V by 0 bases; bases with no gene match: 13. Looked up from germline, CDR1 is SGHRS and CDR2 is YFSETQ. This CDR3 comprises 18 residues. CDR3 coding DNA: TGCGCCAGCAGCTTGGCTATGACGACTAGCGGGCTTCGGGAGACCCAGTACTTC. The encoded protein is CASSLAMTTSGLRETQYF.

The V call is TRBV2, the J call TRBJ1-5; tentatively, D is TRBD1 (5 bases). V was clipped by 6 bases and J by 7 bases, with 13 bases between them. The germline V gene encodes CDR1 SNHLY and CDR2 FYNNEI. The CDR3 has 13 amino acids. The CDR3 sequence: CASSLTVYQPQHF. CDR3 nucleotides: TGTGCCAGCAGCCTGACAGTTTACCAGCCCCAGCATTTT. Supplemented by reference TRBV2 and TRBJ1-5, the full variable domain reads EPEVTQTPSHQVTQMGQEVILRCVPISNHLYFYWYRQILGQKVEFLVSFYNNEISEKSEIFDDQFSVERPDGSNFTLKIRSTKLEDSAMYFCASSLTVYQPQHFGDGTRLSIL.

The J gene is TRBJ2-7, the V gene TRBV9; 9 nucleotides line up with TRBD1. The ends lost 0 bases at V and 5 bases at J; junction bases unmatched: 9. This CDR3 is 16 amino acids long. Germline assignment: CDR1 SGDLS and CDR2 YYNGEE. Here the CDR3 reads CASSVGIGTGLDEQYF. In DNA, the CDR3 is TGTGCCAGCAGCGTAGGCATCGGGACAGGGTTGGACGAGCAGTACTTC.

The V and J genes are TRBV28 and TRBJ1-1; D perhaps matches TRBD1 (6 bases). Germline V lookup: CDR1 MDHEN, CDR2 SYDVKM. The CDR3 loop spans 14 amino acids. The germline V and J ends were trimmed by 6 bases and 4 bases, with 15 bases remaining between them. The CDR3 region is CASSQGGASTEAFF. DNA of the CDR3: TGTGCCAGCAGCCAAGGGGGGGCGTCCACTGAAGCTTTCTTT.

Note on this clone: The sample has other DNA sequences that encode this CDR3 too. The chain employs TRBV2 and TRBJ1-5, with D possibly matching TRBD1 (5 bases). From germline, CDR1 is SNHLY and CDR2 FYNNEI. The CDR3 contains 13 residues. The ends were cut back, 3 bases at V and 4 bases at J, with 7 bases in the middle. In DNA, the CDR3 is TGTGCCAGCAGTGAGGAGGGGAATCAGCCCCAGCATTTT. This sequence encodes CASSEEGNQPQHF.